Listed below are T cell receptor beta chains from one sample, sequenced in a study of T cell responses to AZD1222 COVID-19 vaccine. Assay used: immunoSEQ multiplex PCR; TCRdb lists only in-frame clones, some missing. The sample includes some 79,000 clones, about three quarters of them seen just once. Sequenced here: peripheral blood, sampled 28 days after the second AZD1222 dose. These TCRs come from an adult who received the AZD1222 COVID-19 vaccine. The CDR3 runs from the conserved cysteine through the conserved F or W. A D gene is named only where the DNA matches it firmly. Expanded clones are given a class, and other clones once, few, many or no size at all.

D gene: .
CDR3 length: 13
V gene: TRBV7-2
clone size: .
J gene: TRBJ1-2
CDR3 protein: CASSFGQLYGYTF
CDR3 DNA: TGTGCCAGCAGCTTCGGACAGCTCTATGGCTACACCTTC

D gene: .
CDR3 length: 14
V gene: TRBV15
clone size: .
J gene: TRBJ1-1
CDR3 protein: CATSRGKGGRRAFF
CDR3 DNA: TGTGCCACCAGCAGGGGCAAAGGGGGGCGTAGAGCTTTCTTT

D gene: TRBD1
CDR3 length: 14
V gene: TRBV5-1
clone size: once
J gene: TRBJ2-7
CDR3 protein: CASSNRDRGGEQYF
CDR3 DNA: TGCGCCAGCAGCAACCGGGACAGGGGAGGCGAGCAGTACTTC

D gene: .
CDR3 length: 13
V gene: TRBV2
clone size: .
J gene: TRBJ1-4
CDR3 protein: CASMRGNNEKLFF
CDR3 DNA: TGTGCCAGCATGAGGGGCAATAATGAAAAACTGTTTTTT

D gene: TRBD1
CDR3 length: 17
V gene: TRBV9
clone size: few
J gene: TRBJ1-3
CDR3 protein: CASSAMGQGAAGNTIYF
CDR3 DNA: TGTGCCAGCAGCGCGATGGGACAGGGGGCCGCTGGAAACACCATATATTTT

D gene: .
CDR3 length: 13
V gene: TRBV7-8
clone size: .
J gene: TRBJ1-5
CDR3 protein: CASSFQGIQPQHF
CDR3 DNA: TGTGCCAGCAGCTTCCAGGGGATTCAGCCCCAGCATTTT

D gene: TRBD2
CDR3 length: 15
V gene: TRBV5-1
clone size: .
J gene: TRBJ2-5
CDR3 protein: CASSTSGGTKETQYF
CDR3 DNA: TGCGCCAGCAGTACTAGCGGGGGGACCAAAGAGACCCAGTACTTC

D gene: TRBD1
CDR3 length: 15
V gene: TRBV28
clone size: .
J gene: TRBJ2-7
CDR3 protein: CASSWGGTGRIEQYF
CDR3 DNA: TGTGCCAGCAGTTGGGGTGGGACAGGGAGAATCGAGCAGTACTTC

D gene: .
CDR3 length: 17
V gene: TRBV21-1
clone size: .
J gene: TRBJ2-2
CDR3 protein: CASSRGGLATNTGELFF
CDR3 DNA: TGTGCCAGCAGCCGAGGGGGACTAGCGACGAACACCGGGGAGCTGTTTTTT

D gene: .
CDR3 length: 15
V gene: TRBV7-2
clone size: .
J gene: TRBJ2-2
CDR3 protein: CASSLRGGNTGELFF
CDR3 DNA: TGTGCCAGCAGCTTACGTGGCGGTAACACCGGGGAGCTGTTTTTT

D gene: .
CDR3 length: 12
V gene: TRBV19
clone size: .
J gene: TRBJ1-1
CDR3 protein: CASTSLNTEAFF
CDR3 DNA: TGTGCCAGTACCAGCCTGAACACTGAAGCTTTCTTT

D gene: .
CDR3 length: 14
V gene: TRBV19
clone size: .
J gene: TRBJ1-1
CDR3 protein: CASNRDGTNTEAFF
CDR3 DNA: TGTGCCAGCAACCGGGACGGAACGAACACTGAAGCTTTCTTT

D gene: TRBD2
CDR3 length: 16
V gene: TRBV11-1
clone size: .
J gene: TRBJ2-1
CDR3 protein: CASSLSGAGGPGEQFF
CDR3 DNA: TGTGCCAGCAGCTTGAGCGGGGCGGGAGGGCCCGGTGAGCAGTTCTTC

D gene: .
CDR3 length: 12
V gene: TRBV29-1
clone size: .
J gene: TRBJ2-5
CDR3 protein: CSVVRTQETQYF
CDR3 DNA: TGCAGCGTTGTTAGAACTCAAGAGACCCAGTACTTC

D gene: TRBD1
CDR3 length: 16
V gene: TRBV11-2
clone size: .
J gene: TRBJ2-5
CDR3 protein: CASSLVSGQSQETQYF
CDR3 DNA: TGTGCCAGCAGCTTAGTTTCGGGACAGAGCCAAGAGACCCAGTACTTC

D gene: .
CDR3 length: 16
V gene: TRBV27
clone size: .
J gene: TRBJ1-1
CDR3 protein: CASSPATGRSNTEAFF
CDR3 DNA: TGTGCCAGCAGTCCGGCGACAGGCCGTTCGAACACTGAAGCTTTCTTT

D gene: .
CDR3 length: 15
V gene: TRBV6-2/TRBV6-3
clone size: .
J gene: TRBJ1-2
CDR3 protein: CASSYSTLANYGYTF
CDR3 DNA: TGTGCCAGCAGTTACTCGACGTTAGCTAACTATGGCTACACCTTC

D gene: .
CDR3 length: 13
V gene: TRBV9
clone size: .
J gene: TRBJ2-7
CDR3 protein: CASSSWQTYEQYF
CDR3 DNA: TGTGCCAGCAGCAGTTGGCAGACCTACGAGCAGTACTTC

D gene: TRBD2
CDR3 length: 14
V gene: TRBV6-5
clone size: once
J gene: TRBJ2-3
CDR3 protein: CASRVAGGTDTQYF
CDR3 DNA: TGTGCCAGCAGGGTAGCGGGGGGCACAGATACGCAGTATTTT

D gene: .
CDR3 length: 15
V gene: TRBV6-5
clone size: once
J gene: TRBJ2-7
CDR3 protein: CASSPLSQSSYEQYF
CDR3 DNA: TGTGCCAGCAGTCCCCTTTCACAGTCTTCCTACGAGCAGTACTTC

D gene: .
CDR3 length: 13
V gene: TRBV13
clone size: .
J gene: TRBJ1-3
CDR3 protein: CASSLVSGNTIYF
CDR3 DNA: TGTGCCAGCAGCTTAGTCTCTGGAAACACCATATATTTT

D gene: .
CDR3 length: 14
V gene: TRBV11-1
clone size: .
J gene: TRBJ1-1
CDR3 protein: CASSLVTGNTEAFF
CDR3 DNA: TGTGCCAGCAGCTTAGTTACAGGGAACACTGAAGCTTTCTTT

D gene: TRBD1
CDR3 length: 14
V gene: TRBV23-1
clone size: .
J gene: TRBJ1-1
CDR3 protein: CASSQYEGQGEAFF
CDR3 DNA: TGCGCCAGCAGTCAATACGAAGGACAGGGGGAAGCTTTCTTT

D gene: .
CDR3 length: 13
V gene: TRBV28
clone size: .
J gene: TRBJ2-7
CDR3 protein: CASRAEITYEQYF
CDR3 DNA: TGTGCCAGCAGGGCAGAAATAACCTACGAGCAGTACTTC

D gene: .
CDR3 length: 15
V gene: TRBV3-1/TRBV3-2
clone size: .
J gene: TRBJ2-1
CDR3 protein: CASSQVGLVGIEQFF
CDR3 DNA: TGTGCCAGCAGTCAAGTGGGGCTAGTAGGCATAGAGCAGTTCTTC

D gene: .
CDR3 length: 14
V gene: TRBV7-9
clone size: .
J gene: TRBJ1-6
CDR3 protein: CASSSLQENSPLHF
CDR3 DNA: TGTGCCAGCAGCTCGTTACAAGAGAATTCACCCCTCCACTTT

D gene: .
CDR3 length: 12
V gene: TRBV12-3/TRBV12-4
clone size: .
J gene: TRBJ2-5
CDR3 protein: CASSLSQETQYF
CDR3 DNA: TGTGCCAGCAGTTTAAGTCAAGAGACCCAGTACTTC

D gene: .
CDR3 length: 17
V gene: TRBV7-9
clone size: .
J gene: TRBJ2-1
CDR3 protein: CASSSLGDSSSYNEQFF
CDR3 DNA: TGTGCCAGCAGCTCCCTAGGGGACTCCAGCTCCTACAATGAGCAGTTCTTC

D gene: .
CDR3 length: 14
V gene: TRBV5-1
clone size: .
J gene: TRBJ2-7
CDR3 protein: CASSPGTLAYEQYF
CDR3 DNA: TGCGCCAGCAGCCCTGGGACCCTAGCCTACGAGCAGTACTTC

D gene: TRBD1
CDR3 length: 15
V gene: TRBV18
clone size: .
J gene: TRBJ2-4
CDR3 protein: CASSPPGTGGNIQYF
CDR3 DNA: TGTGCCAGCTCACCACCAGGGACAGGGGGAAACATTCAGTACTTC

D gene: TRBD2
CDR3 length: 16
V gene: TRBV7-9
clone size: once
J gene: TRBJ2-1
CDR3 protein: CASSSGLAGVRNEQFF
CDR3 DNA: TGTGCCAGCAGCTCTGGCCTAGCGGGAGTACGTAATGAGCAGTTCTTC

D gene: .
CDR3 length: 15
V gene: TRBV7-3
clone size: .
J gene: TRBJ2-1
CDR3 protein: CASSLSGSSYNEQFF
CDR3 DNA: TGTGCCAGCAGCTTATCCGGGAGCTCCTACAATGAGCAGTTCTTC

D gene: .
CDR3 length: 15
V gene: TRBV3-1/TRBV3-2
clone size: .
J gene: TRBJ1-2
CDR3 protein: CASSQDGGGENGYTF
CDR3 DNA: TGTGCCAGCAGCCAAGATGGGGGCGGAGAGAATGGCTACACCTTC

D gene: .
CDR3 length: 14
V gene: TRBV7-8
clone size: .
J gene: TRBJ1-6
CDR3 protein: CASSRILGDSPLHF
CDR3 DNA: TGTGCCAGCAGCAGAATACTGGGCGATTCACCCCTCCACTTT

D gene: .
CDR3 length: 15
V gene: TRBV6-5
clone size: .
J gene: TRBJ2-3
CDR3 protein: CASSYGGANTDTQYF
CDR3 DNA: TGTGCCAGCAGTTACGGGGGGGCGAACACAGATACGCAGTATTTT

D gene: TRBD1
CDR3 length: 20
V gene: TRBV19
clone size: .
J gene: TRBJ1-4
CDR3 protein: CASSIDGLAGTGGAAEKLFF
CDR3 DNA: TGTGCCAGTAGTATAGATGGATTGGCGGGGACAGGGGGCGCCGCTGAAAAACTGTTTTTT

D gene: TRBD1
CDR3 length: 16
V gene: TRBV24-1
clone size: few
J gene: TRBJ2-1
CDR3 protein: CATSDETGGSYNEQFF
CDR3 DNA: TGTGCCACCAGTGATGAGACAGGGGGCTCCTACAATGAGCAGTTCTTC

D gene: .
CDR3 length: 14
V gene: TRBV6-5
clone size: .
J gene: TRBJ2-7
CDR3 protein: CASSYGSMGNEQYF
CDR3 DNA: TGTGCCAGCAGTTACGGGTCTATGGGGAACGAGCAGTACTTC

D gene: .
CDR3 length: 12
V gene: TRBV28
clone size: .
J gene: TRBJ1-5
CDR3 protein: CASSLLRQPQHF
CDR3 DNA: TGTGCCAGCAGTTTATTGAGGCAGCCCCAGCATTTT

D gene: .
CDR3 length: 14
V gene: TRBV7-2
clone size: few
J gene: TRBJ1-5
CDR3 protein: CASSYLTGGQPQHF
CDR3 DNA: TGTGCCAGCAGCTACCTGACAGGTGGTCAGCCCCAGCATTTT

D gene: .
CDR3 length: 13
V gene: TRBV19
clone size: few
J gene: TRBJ2-7
CDR3 protein: CASSIGVAYEQYF
CDR3 DNA: TGTGCCAGTAGTATAGGCGTCGCCTACGAGCAGTACTTC

D gene: TRBD2
CDR3 length: 15
V gene: TRBV10-3
clone size: .
J gene: TRBJ2-3
CDR3 protein: CAISSSGSRTDTQYF
CDR3 DNA: TGTGCCATCAGCTCTAGCGGGAGTCGGACAGATACGCAGTATTTT

D gene: .
CDR3 length: 14
V gene: TRBV5-3
clone size: .
J gene: TRBJ1-2
CDR3 protein: CARSFKHLNYGYTF
CDR3 DNA: TGTGCCAGAAGCTTCAAACACCTAAACTATGGCTACACCTTC